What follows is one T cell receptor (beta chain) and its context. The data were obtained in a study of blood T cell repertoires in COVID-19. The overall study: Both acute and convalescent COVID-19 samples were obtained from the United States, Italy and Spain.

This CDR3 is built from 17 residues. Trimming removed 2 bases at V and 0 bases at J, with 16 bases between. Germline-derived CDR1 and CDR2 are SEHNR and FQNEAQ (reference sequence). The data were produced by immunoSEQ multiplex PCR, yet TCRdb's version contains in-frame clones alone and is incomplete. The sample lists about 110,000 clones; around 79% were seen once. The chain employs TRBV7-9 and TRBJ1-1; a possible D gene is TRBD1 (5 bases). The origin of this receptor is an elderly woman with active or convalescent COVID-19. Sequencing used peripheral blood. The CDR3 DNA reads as TGTGCCAGCAGCTTACCCTATAGTCAACAGGTGAACACTGAAGCTTTCTTT. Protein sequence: CASSLPYSQQVNTEAFF.